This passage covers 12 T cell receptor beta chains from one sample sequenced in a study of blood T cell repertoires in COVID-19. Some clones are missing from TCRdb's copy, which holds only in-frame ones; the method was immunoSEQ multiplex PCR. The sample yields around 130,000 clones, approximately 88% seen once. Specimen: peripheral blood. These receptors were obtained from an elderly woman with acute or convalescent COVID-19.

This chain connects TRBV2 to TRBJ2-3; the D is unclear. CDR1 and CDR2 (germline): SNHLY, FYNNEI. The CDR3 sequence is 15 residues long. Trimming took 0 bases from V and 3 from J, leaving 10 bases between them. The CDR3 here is CASSEATVYTDTQYF. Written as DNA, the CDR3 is TGTGCCAGCAGTGAAGCCACCGTCTATACAGATACGCAGTATTTT.

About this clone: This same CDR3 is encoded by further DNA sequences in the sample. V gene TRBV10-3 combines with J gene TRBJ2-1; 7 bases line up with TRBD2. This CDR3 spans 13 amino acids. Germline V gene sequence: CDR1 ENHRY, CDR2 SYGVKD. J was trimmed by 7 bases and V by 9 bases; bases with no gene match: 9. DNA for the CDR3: TGTGCCATGGGGACCAGCGGGATTAATGAGCAGTTCTTC. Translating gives CAMGTSGINEQFF.

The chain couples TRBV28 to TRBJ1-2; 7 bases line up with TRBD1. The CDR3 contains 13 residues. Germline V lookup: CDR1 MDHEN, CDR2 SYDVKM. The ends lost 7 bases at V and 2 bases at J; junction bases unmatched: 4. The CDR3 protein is CASTEGQNYGYTF. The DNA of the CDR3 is TGTGCCAGCACCGAGGGACAGAACTATGGCTACACCTTC.

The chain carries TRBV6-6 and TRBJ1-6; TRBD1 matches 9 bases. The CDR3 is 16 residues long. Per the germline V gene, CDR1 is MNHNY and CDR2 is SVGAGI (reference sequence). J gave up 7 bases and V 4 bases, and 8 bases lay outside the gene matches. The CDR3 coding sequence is TGTGCCAGCAGTTTCAGGGACAGGGAAGGGAATTCACCCCTCCACTTT. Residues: CASSFRDREGNSPLHF.

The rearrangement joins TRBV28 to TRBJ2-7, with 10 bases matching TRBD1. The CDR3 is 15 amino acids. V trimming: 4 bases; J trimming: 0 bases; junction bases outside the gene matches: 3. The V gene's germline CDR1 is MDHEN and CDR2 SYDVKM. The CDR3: CASSWTGGPSYEQYF. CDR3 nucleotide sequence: TGTGCCAGCAGTTGGACAGGGGGGCCCTCCTACGAGCAGTACTTC.

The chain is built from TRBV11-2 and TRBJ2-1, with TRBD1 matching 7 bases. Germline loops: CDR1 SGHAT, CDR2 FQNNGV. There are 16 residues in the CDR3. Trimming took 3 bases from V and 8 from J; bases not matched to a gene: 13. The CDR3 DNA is TGTGCCAGCAGCTTTGGGTCGACAGGGAGTAGGGATGAGCAGTTCTTC. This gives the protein CASSFGSTGSRDEQFF.

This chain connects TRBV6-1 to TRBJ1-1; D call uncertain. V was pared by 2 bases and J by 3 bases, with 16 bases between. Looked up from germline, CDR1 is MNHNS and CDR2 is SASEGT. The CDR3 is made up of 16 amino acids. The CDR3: CASSEFGRSLHTEAFF. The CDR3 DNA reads TGTGCCAGCAGTGAATTTGGCAGGTCGTTGCACACTGAAGCTTTCTTT.

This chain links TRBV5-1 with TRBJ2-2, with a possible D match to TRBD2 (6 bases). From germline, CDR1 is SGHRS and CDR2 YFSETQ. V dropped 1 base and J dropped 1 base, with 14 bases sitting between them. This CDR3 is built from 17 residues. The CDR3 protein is CASSLTVVGGNTGELFF. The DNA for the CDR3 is TGCGCCAGCAGCTTGACAGTTGTGGGAGGGAACACCGGGGAGCTGTTTTTT.

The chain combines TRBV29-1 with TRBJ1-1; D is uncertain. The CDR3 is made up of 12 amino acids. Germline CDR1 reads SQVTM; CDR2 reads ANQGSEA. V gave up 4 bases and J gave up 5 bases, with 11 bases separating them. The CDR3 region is CSVGFLGTEAFF. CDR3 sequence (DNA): TGCAGCGTTGGGTTTCTCGGGACTGAAGCTTTCTTT.

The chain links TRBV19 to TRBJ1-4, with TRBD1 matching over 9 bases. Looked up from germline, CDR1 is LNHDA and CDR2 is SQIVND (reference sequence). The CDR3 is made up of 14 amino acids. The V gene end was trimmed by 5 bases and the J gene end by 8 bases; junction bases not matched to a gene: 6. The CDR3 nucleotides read TGTGCCAGTAGTCCCGGGACAGGGACCGAAAAACTGTTTTTT. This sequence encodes CASSPGTGTEKLFF.

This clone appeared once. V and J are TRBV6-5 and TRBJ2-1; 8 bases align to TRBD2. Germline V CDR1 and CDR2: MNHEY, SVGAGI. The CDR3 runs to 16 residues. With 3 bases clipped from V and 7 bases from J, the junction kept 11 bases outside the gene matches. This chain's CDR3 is CASSYGGGLLVNEQFF. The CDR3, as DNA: TGTGCCAGCAGTTATGGCGGGGGGTTGTTGGTGAATGAGCAGTTCTTC.

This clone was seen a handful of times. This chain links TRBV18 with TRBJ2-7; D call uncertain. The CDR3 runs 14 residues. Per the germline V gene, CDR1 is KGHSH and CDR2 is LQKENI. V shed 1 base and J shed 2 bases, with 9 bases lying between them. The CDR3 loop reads CASSPREVAYEQYF. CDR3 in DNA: TGTGCCAGCTCACCACGAGAGGTGGCCTACGAGCAGTACTTC.